The rows below give T cell receptor beta chains drawn from one sample of a study of cytomegalovirus exposure and HLA in healthy donors. TCRdb's table, derived via immunoSEQ multiplex PCR, lists solely in-frame clones and lacks some. Of roughly 180,000 clones listed, around 80% are singletons. Sequencing input: PBMCs. Receptors were obtained from a woman in her late teens or twenties in good health and CMV-seropositive. CDR3s include the opening cysteine and the closing phenylalanine or tryptophan. The order of the fields is clone size, J gene, D gene, V gene, CDR3 protein, CDR3 DNA. A D gene is named only where the DNA matches it firmly. Clone size is not always given. Where it is, it says once, few, many or a class for expanded clones.

clone size: NA; J gene: TRBJ1-2; D gene: NA; V gene: TRBV19; CDR3 protein: CASSIDHYYGYTF; CDR3 DNA: TGTGCCAGTAGTATAGATCATTACTATGGCTACACCTTC
clone size: NA; J gene: TRBJ1-5; D gene: NA; V gene: TRBV5-1; CDR3 protein: CASSLGHDSNQPQHF; CDR3 DNA: TGCGCCAGCAGCTTGGGACACGATAGCAATCAGCCCCAGCATTTT
clone size: NA; J gene: TRBJ2-4; D gene: NA; V gene: TRBV6-1; CDR3 protein: CASSGGYLAKNIQYF; CDR3 DNA: TGTGCCAGCAGTGGAGGCTACCTAGCCAAAAACATTCAGTACTTC
clone size: few; J gene: TRBJ1-4; D gene: NA; V gene: TRBV5-1; CDR3 protein: CASSNHLRGGAEKLFF; CDR3 DNA: TGCGCCAGCAGTAATCATCTACGGGGAGGGGCCGAAAAACTGTTTTTT
clone size: NA; J gene: TRBJ1-4; D gene: NA; V gene: TRBV5-4; CDR3 protein: CASSLGWGGATTNEKLFF; CDR3 DNA: TGTGCCAGCAGCTTGGGATGGGGGGGCGCGACTACTAATGAAAAACTGTTTTTT
clone size: NA; J gene: TRBJ2-3; D gene: NA; V gene: TRBV15; CDR3 protein: CATSRNLAADTDTQYF; CDR3 DNA: TGTGCCACCAGCAGAAATCTCGCGGCGGACACAGATACGCAGTATTTT
clone size: NA; J gene: TRBJ1-2; D gene: TRBD1; V gene: TRBV6-1; CDR3 protein: CASSDETGFRGYTF; CDR3 DNA: TGTGCCAGCAGTGACGAGACAGGGTTTCGCGGCTACACCTTC
clone size: NA; J gene: TRBJ1-5; D gene: NA; V gene: TRBV2; CDR3 protein: CASSELAGNQPQHF; CDR3 DNA: TGTGCCAGCAGTGAATTGGCGGGGAATCAGCCCCAGCATTTT
clone size: NA; J gene: TRBJ1-2; D gene: TRBD1; V gene: TRBV2; CDR3 protein: CASSEDRGQVYGYTF; CDR3 DNA: TGTGCCAGCAGCGAGGACAGGGGGCAGGTCTATGGCTACACCTTC
clone size: NA; J gene: TRBJ2-6; D gene: TRBD2; V gene: TRBV6-6; CDR3 protein: CASRTGTSAGANVLTF; CDR3 DNA: TGTGCCAGCAGAACCGGGACTAGCGCTGGGGCCAACGTCCTGACTTTC
clone size: NA; J gene: TRBJ1-5; D gene: TRBD1; V gene: TRBV28; CDR3 protein: CASSRGDRGRRNQPQHF; CDR3 DNA: TGTGCCAGCAGCCGAGGAGACAGGGGTCGGCGCAATCAGCCCCAGCATTTT
clone size: NA; J gene: TRBJ1-1; D gene: NA; V gene: TRBV21-1; CDR3 protein: CASSLRGGTPRTEAFF; CDR3 DNA: TGTGCCAGCAGCCTTCGGGGGGGGACCCCGAGGACTGAAGCTTTCTTT
clone size: NA; J gene: TRBJ1-2; D gene: TRBD1; V gene: TRBV28; CDR3 protein: CASRETGTGTYGYTF; CDR3 DNA: TGTGCCAGCAGGGAGACCGGGACAGGGACCTATGGCTACACCTTC
clone size: NA; J gene: TRBJ1-2; D gene: NA; V gene: TRBV15; CDR3 protein: CATRRALNYGYTF; CDR3 DNA: TGTGCCACCAGGAGAGCTCTTAACTATGGCTACACCTTC
clone size: few; J gene: TRBJ1-1; D gene: NA; V gene: TRBV27; CDR3 protein: CASSSSGTEAFF; CDR3 DNA: TGTGCCAGCAGTTCTAGTGGCACTGAAGCTTTCTTT
clone size: NA; J gene: TRBJ2-1; D gene: TRBD2; V gene: TRBV7-9; CDR3 protein: CASSLPLGTSGGRYSGQFF; CDR3 DNA: TGTGCCAGCAGCTTACCGCTCGGGACTAGCGGGGGCCGTTACTCCGGGCAGTTCTTC
clone size: NA; J gene: TRBJ2-1; D gene: NA; V gene: TRBV27; CDR3 protein: CASSRRLVTEQFF; CDR3 DNA: TGTGCCAGCAGTCGACGCCTAGTTACTGAGCAGTTCTTC
clone size: NA; J gene: TRBJ1-6; D gene: NA; V gene: TRBV30; CDR3 protein: CAWSVLTLVLPLHF; CDR3 DNA: TGTGCCTGGAGTGTACTTACGCTGGTCCTACCCCTCCACTTT
clone size: NA; J gene: TRBJ1-1; D gene: NA; V gene: TRBV19; CDR3 protein: CASSIRDVNTEAFF; CDR3 DNA: TGTGCCAGTAGTATACGGGATGTGAACACTGAAGCTTTCTTT
clone size: NA; J gene: TRBJ2-1; D gene: NA; V gene: TRBV15; CDR3 protein: CATERGTANEQFF; CDR3 DNA: TGTGCCACCGAACGGGGAACGGCCAATGAGCAGTTCTTC
clone size: NA; J gene: TRBJ2-3; D gene: NA; V gene: TRBV2; CDR3 protein: CASSAQGGTDTQYF; CDR3 DNA: TGTGCCAGCAGTGCCCAAGGGGGCACAGATACGCAGTATTTT
clone size: NA; J gene: TRBJ1-1; D gene: NA; V gene: TRBV5-4; CDR3 protein: CASSFLTTEAFF; CDR3 DNA: TGTGCCAGCAGCTTCCTGACAACTGAAGCTTTCTTT
clone size: NA; J gene: TRBJ1-1; D gene: NA; V gene: TRBV19; CDR3 protein: CASSTLLSGLNTEAFF; CDR3 DNA: TGTGCCAGTAGTACCCTCTTGTCAGGGTTGAACACTGAAGCTTTCTTT
clone size: NA; J gene: TRBJ2-7; D gene: NA; V gene: TRBV19; CDR3 protein: CASSIATGTSAEQYF; CDR3 DNA: TGTGCCAGTAGTATAGCTACCGGGACATCGGCCGAGCAGTACTTC
clone size: NA; J gene: TRBJ2-3; D gene: TRBD2; V gene: TRBV5-1; CDR3 protein: CASSLAGGTDTQYF; CDR3 DNA: TGCGCCAGCAGCTTAGCGGGGGGCACAGATACGCAGTATTTT
clone size: NA; J gene: TRBJ2-1; D gene: NA; V gene: TRBV7-3; CDR3 protein: CASSPGHNEQFF; CDR3 DNA: TGTGCCAGCAGCCCGGGTCACAATGAGCAGTTCTTC
clone size: NA; J gene: TRBJ2-3; D gene: NA; V gene: TRBV28; CDR3 protein: CASRHVVVSTDTQYF; CDR3 DNA: TGTGCCAGCAGACATGTTGTGGTCAGCACAGATACGCAGTATTTT
clone size: NA; J gene: TRBJ2-1; D gene: NA; V gene: TRBV6-1; CDR3 protein: CASEREIANEQFF; CDR3 DNA: TGTGCCAGCGAGAGGGAGATAGCCAATGAGCAGTTCTTC
clone size: NA; J gene: TRBJ1-4; D gene: TRBD1; V gene: TRBV30; CDR3 protein: CAWRRGGGEKLFF; CDR3 DNA: TGTGCCTGGAGGAGAGGGGGCGGTGAAAAACTGTTTTTT
clone size: NA; J gene: TRBJ1-1; D gene: NA; V gene: TRBV5-1; CDR3 protein: CASSLGGNTEAFF; CDR3 DNA: TGCGCCAGCAGCTTGGGAGGAAACACTGAAGCTTTCTTT
clone size: NA; J gene: TRBJ2-1; D gene: NA; V gene: TRBV30; CDR3 protein: CAWSVPRQYSDEQFF; CDR3 DNA: TGTGCCTGGAGTGTACCCCGACAGTATTCGGATGAGCAGTTCTTC
clone size: NA; J gene: TRBJ1-1; D gene: NA; V gene: TRBV5-1; CDR3 protein: CASTLGQGTEAFF; CDR3 DNA: TGCGCCAGCACGCTTGGGCAAGGCACTGAAGCTTTCTTT
clone size: NA; J gene: TRBJ2-2; D gene: TRBD1; V gene: TRBV6-5; CDR3 protein: CASRRGTGAAGELFF; CDR3 DNA: TGTGCCAGCAGAAGAGGGACAGGGGCGGCCGGGGAGCTGTTTTTT
clone size: NA; J gene: TRBJ1-6; D gene: TRBD1; V gene: TRBV5-6; CDR3 protein: CASSSDRAEPLHF; CDR3 DNA: TGTGCCAGCAGCTCAGACAGGGCTGAACCCCTCCACTTT
clone size: once; J gene: TRBJ1-4; D gene: TRBD1; V gene: TRBV5-1; CDR3 protein: CATRDREGEKLFF; CDR3 DNA: TGCGCCACCAGGGACAGGGAAGGTGAAAAACTGTTTTTT
clone size: NA; J gene: TRBJ2-2; D gene: TRBD2; V gene: TRBV11-2; CDR3 protein: CASSLVAGGVTGELFF; CDR3 DNA: TGTGCCAGCAGCTTAGTAGCGGGGGGGGTCACCGGGGAGCTGTTTTTT
clone size: NA; J gene: TRBJ1-2; D gene: NA; V gene: TRBV6-1; CDR3 protein: CASRPPGAYGYTF; CDR3 DNA: TGTGCCAGCAGACCCCCAGGGGCTTATGGCTACACCTTC
clone size: once; J gene: TRBJ1-1; D gene: NA; V gene: TRBV29-1; CDR3 protein: CSAKSGGADTEAFF; CDR3 DNA: TGCAGCGCAAAGAGTGGAGGGGCGGACACTGAAGCTTTCTTT
clone size: NA; J gene: TRBJ2-3; D gene: NA; V gene: TRBV9; CDR3 protein: CASSVGSAGSPQYF; CDR3 DNA: TGTGCCAGCAGCGTAGGGAGTGCAGGGTCTCCGCAGTATTTT
clone size: NA; J gene: TRBJ2-5; D gene: NA; V gene: TRBV4-1; CDR3 protein: CASSQVGGAISMQYF; CDR3 DNA: TGCGCCAGCAGCCAAGTTGGCGGGGCCATCAGTATGCAGTACTTC
clone size: NA; J gene: TRBJ2-2; D gene: TRBD1; V gene: TRBV19; CDR3 protein: CASSWDREAGELFF; CDR3 DNA: TGTGCCAGTAGTTGGGACAGGGAGGCCGGGGAGCTGTTTTTT
clone size: NA; J gene: TRBJ1-4; D gene: NA; V gene: TRBV19; CDR3 protein: CASSLAISNEKLFF; CDR3 DNA: TGTGCCAGTAGTCTGGCCATCTCTAATGAAAAACTGTTTTTT
clone size: NA; J gene: TRBJ1-1; D gene: NA; V gene: TRBV7-2; CDR3 protein: CASSLTVLNTEAFF; CDR3 DNA: TGTGCCAGCAGCCTGACAGTTTTGAACACTGAAGCTTTCTTT